Each of the 8 T cell receptor beta chains below was sequenced from the same sample in a study of OX40 agonist ivuxolimab in advanced cancers. Sequenced by immunoSEQ multiplex PCR; TCRdb stores in-frame clones only, minus some. The sample has 20,000 to 25,000 clones, around 72% seen once. The sample was CD4+ or CD8+ T cells sorted from blood, taken in a trial of the OX40 agonist ivuxolimab. These receptors were obtained from an adult with an advanced solid tumor such as melanoma, head and neck, liver or kidney cancer.

The chain combines TRBV7-3 with TRBJ2-7; a weak D match, TRBD1 (7 bases). Germline CDR1 and CDR2: SGHTA and FQGTGA. The CDR3 totals 16 residues. V was shortened by 2 bases and J by 4 bases, with 18 bases between the two germline ends. CDR3 region: CASSLDPRRGVYEQYF. In DNA, the CDR3 is TGTGCCAGCAGCTTAGATCCCCGCAGGGGGGTGTACGAGCAGTACTTC.

CDR3 region: CASSGGGLADYNEQFF. The CDR3 bases are TGTGCCAGCAGCGGTGGGGGACTAGCGGATTACAATGAGCAGTTCTTC. This chain links TRBV9 with TRBJ2-1; TRBD2 aligns across 11 bases. Losses at the gene ends were 3 bases for V and 4 bases for J; bases not matched to a gene: 6. Germline loops: CDR1 SGDLS, CDR2 YYNGEE. The length of the CDR3 is 16 residues.

The rearrangement joins TRBV9 to TRBJ2-1, with a possible D match to TRBD1 (5 bases). The CDR3 has 13 amino acids. The V end lost 0 bases, the J end lost 13 bases, and 14 bases lay between the germline ends. The germline V gene encodes CDR1 SGDLS and CDR2 YYNGEE. The CDR3 reads CASSVVATDSQFF. The CDR3, as DNA: TGTGCCAGCAGCGTAGTTGCGACAGACTCTCAGTTCTTC.

In its sample, this clone was seen many times. V is TRBV7-8 and J is TRBJ2-3; D is unclear. The CDR3 is 13 amino acids. Germline CDR1 SGHVS, CDR2 FQNEAQ. The V end lost 5 bases, the J end lost 1 base, and 7 bases lay between the germline ends. CDR3 coding DNA: TGTGCCAGCAGCGCCGTCGGCACAGATACGCAGTATTTT. Protein sequence: CASSAVGTDTQYF.

This clone was observed a handful of times. The J gene is TRBJ2-2, the V gene TRBV4-2; tentatively, D is TRBD2 (6 bases). The CDR3 consists of 18 residues. Germline CDR1 reads LGHNA; CDR2 reads YNFKEQ. V shed 0 bases and J shed 5 bases, with 19 bases lying between them. The CDR3 region has the DNA TGTGCCAGCAGCCAAGATACCCCTATAGGTAGCGGTACCGGGGAGCTGTTTTTT. Its translation is CASSQDTPIGSGTGELFF.

J is TRBJ2-5 and V is TRBV11-3; 8 bases are shared with TRBD2. This CDR3 spans 14 amino acids. Germline lookup yields CDR1 SGHNT and CDR2 YENEEA. V was pared by 4 bases and J by 6 bases, with 7 bases of the junction left unmatched. As DNA, the CDR3 is TGTGCCAGCAGCTCCGGACTAGCCTTACAGACCCAGTACTTC. Translated: CASSSGLALQTQYF.

The chain has TRBV28 and TRBJ1-4; 7 nucleotides line up with TRBD1. V was clipped by 3 bases and J by 6 bases; unmatched bases: 7. Germline loops: CDR1 MDHEN, CDR2 SYDVKM. This CDR3 is built from 15 residues. The CDR3 DNA reads as TGTGCCAGCAGTTTGAGCGACAGGGTATATGAAAAACTGTTTTTT. Translated: CASSLSDRVYEKLFF.

J is TRBJ1-2 and V is TRBV9, with 9 bases that match TRBD1. CDR1 and CDR2 from the germline V gene are SGDLS and YYNGEE. Trimming removed 0 bases from V and 2 bases from J; junction bases left unmatched: 2. The CDR3 is 15 amino acids. Here the CDR3 DNA reads TGTGCCAGCAGCGTAGCTGGGACAGGGAACTATGGCTACACCTTC. Translated, it gives CASSVAGTGNYGYTF.